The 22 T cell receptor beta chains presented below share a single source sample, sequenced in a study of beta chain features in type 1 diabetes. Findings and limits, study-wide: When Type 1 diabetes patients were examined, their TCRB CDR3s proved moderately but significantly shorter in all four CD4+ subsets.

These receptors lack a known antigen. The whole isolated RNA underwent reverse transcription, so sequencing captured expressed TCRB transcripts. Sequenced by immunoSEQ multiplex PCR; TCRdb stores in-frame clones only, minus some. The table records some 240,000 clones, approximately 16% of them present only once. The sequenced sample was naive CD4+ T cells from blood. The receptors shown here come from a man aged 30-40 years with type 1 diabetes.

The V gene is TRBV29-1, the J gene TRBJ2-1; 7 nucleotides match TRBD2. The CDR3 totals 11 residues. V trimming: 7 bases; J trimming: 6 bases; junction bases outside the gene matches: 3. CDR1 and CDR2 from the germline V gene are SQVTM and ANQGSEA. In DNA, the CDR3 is TGCAGCGCCGGGGGGTTCAATGAGCAGTTCTTC. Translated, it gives CSAGGFNEQFF.

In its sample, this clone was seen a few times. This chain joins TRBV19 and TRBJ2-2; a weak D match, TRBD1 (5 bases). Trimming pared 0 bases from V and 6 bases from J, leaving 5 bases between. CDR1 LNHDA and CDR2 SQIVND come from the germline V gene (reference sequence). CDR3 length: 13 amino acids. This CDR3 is CASSIEGAGELFF. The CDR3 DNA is TGTGCCAGTAGTATAGAAGGGGCCGGGGAGCTGTTTTTT.

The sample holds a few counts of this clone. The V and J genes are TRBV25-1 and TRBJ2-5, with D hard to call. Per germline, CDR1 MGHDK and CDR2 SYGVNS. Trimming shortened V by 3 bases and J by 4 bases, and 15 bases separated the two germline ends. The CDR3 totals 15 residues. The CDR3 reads CASSDLSLWRETQYF. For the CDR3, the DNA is TGTGCCAGCAGTGATCTCTCTCTCTGGCGAGAGACCCAGTACTTC.

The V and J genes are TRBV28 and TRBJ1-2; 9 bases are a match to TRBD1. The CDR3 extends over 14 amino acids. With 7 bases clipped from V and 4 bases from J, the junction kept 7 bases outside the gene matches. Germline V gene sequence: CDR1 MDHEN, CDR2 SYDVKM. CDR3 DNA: TGTGCCAGCATGATAGGGACAGGGACCTATGGCTACACCTTC. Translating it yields CASMIGTGTYGYTF.

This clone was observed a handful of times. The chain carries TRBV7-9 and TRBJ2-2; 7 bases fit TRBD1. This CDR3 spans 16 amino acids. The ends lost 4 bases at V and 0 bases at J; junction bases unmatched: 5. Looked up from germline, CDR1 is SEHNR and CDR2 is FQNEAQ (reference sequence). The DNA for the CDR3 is TGTGCCAGCAGCTCAATTAGGGGGCCGAACACCGGGGAGCTGTTTTTT. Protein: CASSSIRGPNTGELFF.

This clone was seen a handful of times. CDR3 nucleotide sequence: TGTGCCAGCAGCCGGAGGGGGGACGAGCAGTACTTC. It translates to CASSRRGDEQYF. The chain joins TRBV7-2 to TRBJ2-7; D might be TRBD1 or TRBD2, each matching 6 bases. This CDR3 region has 12 residues. The germline V gene encodes CDR1 SGHTA and CDR2 FQGNSA. The germline V and J ends were trimmed by 5 bases and 5 bases, with 10 bases remaining between them.

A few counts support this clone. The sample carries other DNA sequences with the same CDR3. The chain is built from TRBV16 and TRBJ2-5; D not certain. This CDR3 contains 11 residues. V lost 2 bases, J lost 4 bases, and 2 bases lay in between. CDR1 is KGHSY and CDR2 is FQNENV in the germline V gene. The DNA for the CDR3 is TGTGCCAGCAGCCAAGGAGAGACCCAGTACTTC. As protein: CASSQGETQYF. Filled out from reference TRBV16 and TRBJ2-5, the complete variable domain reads GEEVAQTPKHLVRGEGQKAKLYCAPIKGHSYVFWYQQVLKNEFKFLISFQNENVFDETGMPKERFSAKCLPNSPCSLEIQATKLEDSAVYFCASSQGETQYFGPGTRLLVL.

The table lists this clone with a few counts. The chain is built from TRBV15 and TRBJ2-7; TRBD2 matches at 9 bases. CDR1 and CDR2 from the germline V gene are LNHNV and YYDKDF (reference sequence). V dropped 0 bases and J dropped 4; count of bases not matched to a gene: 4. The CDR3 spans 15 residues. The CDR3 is CATSRDGTSPYEQYF. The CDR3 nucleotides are TGTGCCACCAGCAGAGATGGGACTAGCCCATACGAGCAGTACTTC.

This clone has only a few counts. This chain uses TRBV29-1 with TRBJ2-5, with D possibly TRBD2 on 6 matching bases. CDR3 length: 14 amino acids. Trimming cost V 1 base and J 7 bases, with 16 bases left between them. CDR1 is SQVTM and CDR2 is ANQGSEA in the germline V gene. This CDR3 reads CSVEGPGTFSTQYF. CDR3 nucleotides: TGCAGCGTTGAAGGACCCGGGACTTTTTCGACCCAGTACTTC.

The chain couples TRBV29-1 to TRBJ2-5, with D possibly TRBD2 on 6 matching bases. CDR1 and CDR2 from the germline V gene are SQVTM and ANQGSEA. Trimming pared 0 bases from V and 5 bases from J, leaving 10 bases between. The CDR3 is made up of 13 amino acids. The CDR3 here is CSVEDQGLETQYF. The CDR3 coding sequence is TGCAGCGTTGAAGATCAGGGACTGGAGACCCAGTACTTC.

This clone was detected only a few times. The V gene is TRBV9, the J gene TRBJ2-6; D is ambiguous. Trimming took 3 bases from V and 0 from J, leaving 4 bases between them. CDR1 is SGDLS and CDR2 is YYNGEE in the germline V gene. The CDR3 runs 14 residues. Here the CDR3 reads CASSAFSGANVLTF. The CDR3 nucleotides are TGTGCCAGCAGCGCATTCTCTGGGGCCAACGTCCTGACTTTC.

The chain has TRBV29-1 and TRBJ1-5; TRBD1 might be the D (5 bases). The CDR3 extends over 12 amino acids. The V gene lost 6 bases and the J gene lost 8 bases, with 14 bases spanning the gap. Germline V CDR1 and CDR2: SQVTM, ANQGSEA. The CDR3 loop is CSVHDLGEPQHF. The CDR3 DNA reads TGCAGCGTCCACGACCTGGGGGAGCCCCAGCATTTT.

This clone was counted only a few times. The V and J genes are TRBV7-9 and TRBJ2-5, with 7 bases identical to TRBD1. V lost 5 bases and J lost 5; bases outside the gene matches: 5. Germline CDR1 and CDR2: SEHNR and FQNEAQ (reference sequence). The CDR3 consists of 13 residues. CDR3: CASSPGQLETQYF. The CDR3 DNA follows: TGTGCCAGCAGCCCGGGACAGCTGGAGACCCAGTACTTC.

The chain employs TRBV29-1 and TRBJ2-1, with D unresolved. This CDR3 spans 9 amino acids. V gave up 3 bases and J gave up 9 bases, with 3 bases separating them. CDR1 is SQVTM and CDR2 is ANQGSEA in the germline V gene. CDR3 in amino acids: CSVDSEQFF. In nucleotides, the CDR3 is TGCAGCGTTGATTCTGAGCAGTTCTTC.

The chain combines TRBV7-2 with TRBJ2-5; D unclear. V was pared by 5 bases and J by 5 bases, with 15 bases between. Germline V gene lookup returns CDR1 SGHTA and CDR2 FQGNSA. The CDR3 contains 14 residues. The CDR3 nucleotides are TGTGCCAGCAGCCCTGGCACGGGTGGGGAGACCCAGTACTTC. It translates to CASSPGTGGETQYF. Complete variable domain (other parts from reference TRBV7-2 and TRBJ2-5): GAGVSQSPSNKVTEKGKDVELRCDPISGHTALYWYRQSLGQGLEFLIYFQGNSAPDKSGLPSDRFSAERTGGSVSTLTIQRTQQEDSAVYLCASSPGTGGETQYFGPGTRLLVL.

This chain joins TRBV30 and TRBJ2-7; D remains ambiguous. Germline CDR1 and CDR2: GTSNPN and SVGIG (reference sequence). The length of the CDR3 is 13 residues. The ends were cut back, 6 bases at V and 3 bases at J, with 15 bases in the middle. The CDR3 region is CACKRGAFYEQYF. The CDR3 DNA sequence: TGTGCCTGTAAGAGAGGCGCTTTCTACGAGCAGTACTTC.

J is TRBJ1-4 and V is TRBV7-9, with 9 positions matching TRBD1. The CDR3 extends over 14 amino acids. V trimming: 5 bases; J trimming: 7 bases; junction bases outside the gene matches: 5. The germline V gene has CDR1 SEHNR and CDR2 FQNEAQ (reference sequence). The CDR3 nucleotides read TGTGCCAGCAGCCCGGGACAGGGTTCTGAAAAACTGTTTTTT. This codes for CASSPGQGSEKLFF.

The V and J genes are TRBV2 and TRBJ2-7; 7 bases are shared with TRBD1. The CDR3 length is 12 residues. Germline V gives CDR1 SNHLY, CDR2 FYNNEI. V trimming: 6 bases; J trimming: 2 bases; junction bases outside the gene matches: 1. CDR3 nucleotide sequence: TGTGCCAGCAGCGACAGGGCCTACGAGCAGTACTTC. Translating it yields CASSDRAYEQYF.

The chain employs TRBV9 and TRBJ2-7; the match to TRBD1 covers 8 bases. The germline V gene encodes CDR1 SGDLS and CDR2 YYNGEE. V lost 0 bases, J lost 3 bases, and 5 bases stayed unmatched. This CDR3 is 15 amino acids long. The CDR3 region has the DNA TGTGCCAGCAGCGTAGACCCACAGGGGGTCTACGAGCAGTACTTC. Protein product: CASSVDPQGVYEQYF.

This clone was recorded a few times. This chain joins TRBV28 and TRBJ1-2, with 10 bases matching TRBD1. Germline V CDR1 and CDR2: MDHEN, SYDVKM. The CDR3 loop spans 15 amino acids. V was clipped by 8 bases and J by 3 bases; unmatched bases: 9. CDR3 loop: CASRSLGTGDYGYTF. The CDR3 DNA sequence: TGTGCCAGCCGGAGCCTCGGGACAGGGGACTATGGCTACACCTTC.

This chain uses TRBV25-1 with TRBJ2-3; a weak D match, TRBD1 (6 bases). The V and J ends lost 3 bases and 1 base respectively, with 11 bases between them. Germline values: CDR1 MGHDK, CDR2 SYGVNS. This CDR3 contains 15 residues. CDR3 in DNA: TGTGCCAGCAGTGATCCCCGGACAGGCACAGATACGCAGTATTTT. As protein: CASSDPRTGTDTQYF.

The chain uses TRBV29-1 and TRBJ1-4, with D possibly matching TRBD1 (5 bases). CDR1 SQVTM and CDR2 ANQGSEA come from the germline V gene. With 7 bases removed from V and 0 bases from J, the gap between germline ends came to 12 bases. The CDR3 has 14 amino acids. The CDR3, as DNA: TGCAGCGCCCAAGACAGCGCAACTAATGAAAAACTGTTTTTT. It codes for CSAQDSATNEKLFF.